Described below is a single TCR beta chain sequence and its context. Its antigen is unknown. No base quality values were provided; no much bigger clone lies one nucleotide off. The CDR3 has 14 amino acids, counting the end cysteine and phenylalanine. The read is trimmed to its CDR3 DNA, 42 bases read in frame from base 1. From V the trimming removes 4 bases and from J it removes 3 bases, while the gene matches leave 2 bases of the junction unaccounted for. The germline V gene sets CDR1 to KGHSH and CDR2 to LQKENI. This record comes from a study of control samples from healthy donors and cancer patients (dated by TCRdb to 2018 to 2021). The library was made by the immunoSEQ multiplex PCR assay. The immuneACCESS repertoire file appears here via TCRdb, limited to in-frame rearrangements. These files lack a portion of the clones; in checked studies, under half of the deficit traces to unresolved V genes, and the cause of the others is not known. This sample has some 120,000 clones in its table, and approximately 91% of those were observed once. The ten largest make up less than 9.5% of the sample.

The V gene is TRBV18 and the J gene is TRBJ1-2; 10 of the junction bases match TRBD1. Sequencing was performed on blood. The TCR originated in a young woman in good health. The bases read TGTGCCAGCTCACAGGGGACAGGGGACTATGGCTACACCTTC. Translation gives CASSQGTGDYGYTF.